These 28 T cell receptor beta chains originate from one sample sequenced in a study of blood T cell repertoires in COVID-19. Assay used: immunoSEQ multiplex PCR; TCRdb lists only in-frame clones, some missing. In the table there are a few hundred thousand clones, 80% to 90% of which are singletons. The specimen sequenced was PBMCs or T cells enriched from blood (not recorded which). These receptors all stem from a young man who had recovered from COVID-19.

The chain couples TRBV2 to TRBJ2-5; TRBD2 matches 7 bases. Unmatched junction bases numbered 8, after V lost 8 bases and J lost 2 bases. Germline V gives CDR1 SNHLY, CDR2 FYNNEI. CDR3 length: 14 amino acids. CDR3 nucleotides: TGTGCCAGCGGATCTAGCGGATATCAAGAGACCCAGTACTTC. It encodes CASGSSGYQETQYF.

The genes are TRBV9 and TRBJ2-7; 9 positions match TRBD2. Trimming cost V 0 bases and J 2 bases; bases outside gene matches: 3. The CDR3 spans 15 residues. Germline loops: CDR1 SGDLS, CDR2 YYNGEE. CDR3: CASSVDLAGPYEQYF. The CDR3 DNA reads TGTGCCAGCAGCGTAGACCTAGCGGGGCCCTACGAGCAGTACTTC. Using reference TRBV9 and TRBJ2-7 for the parts outside the CDR3, the full variable domain is DSGVTQTPKHLITATGQRVTLRCSPRSGDLSVYWYQQSLDQGLQFLIQYYNGEERAKGNILERFSAQQFPDLHSELNLSSLELGDSALYFCASSVDLAGPYEQYFGPGTRLTVT.

The chain uses TRBV5-1 and TRBJ2-7; D possibly corresponds to TRBD1 (5 bases). V was pared by 0 bases and J by 4 bases, with 11 bases between. CDR1 and CDR2 from the germline V gene are SGHRS and YFSETQ. The CDR3 loop spans 14 amino acids. The CDR3 bases are TGCGCCAGCAGCTTGGGGCAGGGTTCGTACGAGCAGTACTTC. It is translated as CASSLGQGSYEQYF.

The chain's CDR3 is CASSQGGGQRQETQYF. The CDR3 DNA follows: TGTGCCAGCAGCCAAGGCGGGGGGCAAAGGCAAGAGACCCAGTACTTC. The chain combines TRBV3-1 (or the pseudogene TRBV3-2) with TRBJ2-5, with 8 positions matching TRBD2. This CDR3 has 16 amino acids. Germline CDR1 and CDR2: LGHDT and YNNKEL (reference sequence). V shed 1 base, J shed 2 bases, and the junction held 6 bases outside the gene matches.

The chain has TRBV7-6 and TRBJ2-1, with TRBD2 matching 7 bases. The germline V gene has CDR1 SGHVS and CDR2 FNYEAQ. V shed 1 base, J shed 2 bases, and the junction held 2 bases outside the gene matches. CDR3 length equals 15 residues. As DNA, the CDR3 is TGTGCCAGCAGCTTAGTTGCGGGAGCCTACAATGAGCAGTTCTTC. It translates to CASSLVAGAYNEQFF.

The gene calls are TRBV28 and TRBJ2-3; tentatively, D is TRBD2 (6 bases). The CDR3 has 16 residues. Germline-derived CDR1 and CDR2 are MDHEN and SYDVKM. The V and J ends lost 1 base and 0 bases respectively, with 11 bases between them. The CDR3 sequence: CASSLYVRGSTDTQYF. In nucleotides, the CDR3 is TGTGCCAGCAGTTTATATGTGCGGGGAAGCACAGATACGCAGTATTTT.

The gene calls are TRBV5-4 and TRBJ2-7; the D gene is possibly TRBD2 (5 bases). V lost 4 bases to trimming and J lost 2 bases, with 13 bases between them. CDR3 length: 14 residues. Germline V gene data show CDR1 as SGHNT and CDR2 as YYREEE (reference sequence). This chain's CDR3 is CASSRASPPYEQYF. The CDR3 DNA is TGTGCCAGCAGCCGTGCTAGCCCCCCCTACGAGCAGTACTTC.

The CDR3 region has the DNA TGTGCCAGCACCCCCCTAGCGGGAGGTCCCTACGAGCAGTACTTC. As protein: CASTPLAGGPYEQYF. This chain links TRBV6-4 with TRBJ2-7, with 11 bases matching TRBD2. The CDR3 is 15 residues long. Trimming at V came to 7 bases and at J to 2 bases, leaving 7 bases not matched to a gene. Germline CDR1 MRHNA, CDR2 SNTAGT.

This chain joins TRBV27 and TRBJ1-5; D remains unclear. CDR1 and CDR2 from the germline V gene are MNHEY and SMNVEV (reference sequence). The CDR3 totals 16 residues. Trimming left V 1 base short and J 0 bases short, with 10 bases between. CDR3 protein: CASSLFGLYSNQPQHF. For the CDR3, the DNA is TGTGCCAGCAGTTTATTCGGACTTTATAGCAATCAGCCCCAGCATTTT.

As DNA, the CDR3 is TGTGCCAGCAGCGCTACCGGGACAGGGATTGGGGAAAAACTGTTTTTT. As protein: CASSATGTGIGEKLFF. V gene TRBV7-9 combines with J gene TRBJ1-4; 9 nucleotides agree with TRBD1. CDR1 is SEHNR, CDR2 FQNEAQ, per germline (reference sequence). The junction had 12 bases not matched to a gene; V was cut back by 5 bases and J by 8 bases. The CDR3 has 16 amino acids.

This clone has just a few counts. V gene TRBV15 combines with J gene TRBJ2-1; 9 bases are shared with TRBD2. The CDR3 is made up of 15 amino acids. After removal of 2 bases from V and 16 bases from J, the junction contained 15 bases not matched to a gene. Germline CDR1 LNHNV, CDR2 YYDKDF (reference sequence). The CDR3, as DNA: TGTGCCACCAGCAGACCGAAGGGGCGGGAGGGCCGATTATTCTTC. This translates into CATSRPKGREGRLFF. Based on the CDR3 plus reference TRBV15 and TRBJ2-1, the full variable domain is DAMVIQNPRYQVTQFGKPVTLSCSQTLNHNVMYWYQQKSSQAPKLLFHYYDKDFNNEADTPDNFQSRRPNTSFCFLDIRSPGLGDTAMYLCATSRPKGREGRLFFGPGTRLTVL.

This clone showed up just once. The chain uses TRBV9 and TRBJ2-7; D remains ambiguous. Germline loops: CDR1 SGDLS, CDR2 YYNGEE. With 3 bases removed from V and 5 bases from J, the gap between germline ends came to 15 bases. The CDR3 length is 14 residues. The CDR3 loop is CASSGGWRGDEQYF. The CDR3 region has the DNA TGTGCCAGCAGCGGCGGTTGGAGAGGTGACGAGCAGTACTTC.

V and J are TRBV27 and TRBJ2-1; TRBD2 agrees at 13 bases. This CDR3 spans 14 amino acids. Germline V gene lookup returns CDR1 MNHEY and CDR2 SMNVEV (reference sequence). The V segment lost 5 bases and the J segment 7 bases; nucleotides outside the gene matches: 2. The CDR3 sequence is CASSPTSGRNEQFF. DNA of the CDR3: TGTGCCAGCAGTCCGACTAGCGGGAGGAATGAGCAGTTCTTC.

This chain joins TRBV5-4 and TRBJ2-7, with a tentative D call TRBD2 (6 bases). CDR1 is SGHNT, CDR2 YYREEE, per germline (reference sequence). The ends were cut back, 4 bases at V and 5 bases at J, with 19 bases in the middle. The CDR3 covers 15 residues. CDR3 in amino acids: CASSPVLGRRNEQYF. In nucleotides, the CDR3 is TGTGCCAGCAGCCCCGTGCTCGGGAGAAGGAACGAGCAGTACTTC. The full variable domain, completed using reference TRBV5-4 and TRBJ2-7, is ETGVTQSPTHLIKTRGQQVTLRCSSQSGHNTVSWYQQALGQGPQFIFQYYREEENGRGNFPPRFSGLQFPNYSSELNVNALELDDSALYLCASSPVLGRRNEQYFGPGTRLTVT.

The rearrangement joins TRBV19 to TRBJ2-5; no reliable D call. The CDR3 sequence is 13 residues long. V was shortened by 2 bases and J by 1 base, with 5 bases between the two germline ends. Germline lookup yields CDR1 LNHDA and CDR2 SQIVND (reference sequence). CDR3 protein: CASSINSQETQYF. DNA for the CDR3: TGTGCCAGTAGTATAAACAGCCAAGAGACCCAGTACTTC.

The rearrangement links TRBV30 to TRBJ1-5, with D perhaps TRBD1 (6 bases). The V end lost 1 base, the J end lost 5 bases, and 9 bases lay between the germline ends. This CDR3 spans 13 amino acids. Germline CDR1 GTSNPN, CDR2 SVGIG (reference sequence). This CDR3 reads CAWSGAGDQPQHF. CDR3 bases: TGTGCCTGGAGTGGGGCAGGGGATCAGCCCCAGCATTTT.

J is TRBJ1-6 and V is TRBV19, with 7 positions matching TRBD1. This CDR3 spans 15 amino acids. CDR1 is LNHDA and CDR2 is SQIVND in the germline V gene (reference sequence). The trim removed 5 bases at V and 5 bases at J, leaving 6 bases unmatched. Written as DNA, the CDR3 is TGTGCCAGTAGTCCCGGACAGGCTCATAATTCACCCCTCCACTTT. As protein: CASSPGQAHNSPLHF. Full variable domain (rest looked up from reference TRBV19 and TRBJ1-6): DGGITQSPKYLFRKEGQNVTLSCEQNLNHDAMYWYRQDPGQGLRLIYYSQIVNDFQKGDIAEGYSVSREKKESFPLTVTSAQKNPTAFYLCASSPGQAHNSPLHFGNGTRLTVT.

Remarks on this clone: Other nucleotide sequences in the sample specify the same CDR3. The chain recombines TRBV27 with TRBJ2-5; TRBD1 agrees at 7 bases. V dropped 1 base and J dropped 3; count of bases not matched to a gene: 2. CDR1 and CDR2 from the germline V gene are MNHEY and SMNVEV (reference sequence). The CDR3 length is 14 residues. The CDR3 coding sequence is TGTGCCAGCAGTTTATTGGGGACAGAAGAGACCCAGTACTTC. This codes for CASSLLGTEETQYF.

J is TRBJ2-7 and V is TRBV5-1; maybe TRBD2 (6 bases). Trimming removed 5 bases at V and 2 bases at J, with 14 bases between. Germline loops: CDR1 SGHRS, CDR2 YFSETQ. The CDR3 spans 14 residues. Here the CDR3 reads CASSTGGMPYEQYF. DNA of the CDR3: TGCGCCAGCAGTACCGGAGGGATGCCCTACGAGCAGTACTTC.

This clone was picked up a small number of times. The CDR3 reads CASSQEKGDLLDTQYF. CDR3 coding DNA: TGTGCCAGCAGCCAAGAGAAAGGGGACTTGTTAGATACGCAGTATTTT. This sequence joins TRBV3-1 (or the pseudogene TRBV3-2) and TRBJ2-3, with D maybe TRBD2 (6 bases). Between the trimmed V and J ends, which lost 0 bases and 5 bases, there was a span of 15 bases. The CDR3 runs to 16 residues. The germline V gene encodes CDR1 LGHDT and CDR2 YNNKEL (reference sequence).

The CDR3 here is CATHIAGDLSYNEQFF. The CDR3, as DNA: TGTGCCACGCACATAGCGGGAGACCTCTCCTACAATGAGCAGTTCTTC. The rearrangement uses TRBV10-3 and TRBJ2-1; 9 bases fit TRBD2. V trimming: 10 bases; J trimming: 0 bases; junction bases outside the gene matches: 10. The CDR3 is made up of 16 amino acids. Germline loops: CDR1 ENHRY, CDR2 SYGVKD.

This clone was recorded once. The V call is TRBV3-1 (or the pseudogene TRBV3-2), the J call TRBJ2-1; 8 nucleotides agree with TRBD2. The CDR3 totals 14 residues. After removal of 1 base from V and 8 bases from J, the junction contained 4 bases not matched to a gene. Looked up from germline, CDR1 is LGHDT and CDR2 is YNNKEL (reference sequence). CDR3 nucleotide sequence: TGTGCCAGCAGCCAAGCTCCGGGGGGGGATGAGCAGTTCTTC. Its protein product is CASSQAPGGDEQFF.

V usage is TRBV12-5 and J usage is TRBJ1-5, with D possibly TRBD1 on 5 matching bases. The germline V gene has CDR1 LGHNT and CDR2 FRNRAP. The V end lost 5 bases, the J end lost 4 bases, and 15 bases lay between the germline ends. The CDR3 covers 15 residues. The CDR3 region is CASGLGGAGNQPQHF. CDR3 bases: TGTGCTAGTGGTCTCGGGGGTGCGGGTAATCAGCCCCAGCATTTT.

The rearrangement links TRBV11-2 to TRBJ1-1; 7 bases line up with TRBD1. This CDR3 has 14 amino acids. With V trimmed by 2 bases and J by 1 base, 1 base remained unmatched. Germline V gene sequence: CDR1 SGHAT, CDR2 FQNNGV. The CDR3 spells CASSLRQGNTEAFF. The CDR3 bases are TGTGCCAGCAGCTTAAGACAGGGGAACACTGAAGCTTTCTTT.

The J gene is TRBJ1-1, the V gene TRBV12-3 or TRBV12-4; D remains unclear. V was pared by 3 bases and J by 2 bases, with 7 bases between. The CDR3 has 13 amino acids. The CDR3 spells CASSLPLNTEAFF. The CDR3 DNA follows: TGTGCCAGCAGTTTGCCGCTAAACACTGAAGCTTTCTTT.

The rearrangement links TRBV2 to TRBJ2-2; 8 positions match TRBD1. After removal of 5 bases from V and 5 bases from J, the junction contained 4 bases not matched to a gene. Germline V gene data show CDR1 as SNHLY and CDR2 as FYNNEI. The CDR3 is 14 amino acids. CDR3 nucleotides: TGTGCCAGCAGTTCCTACAGGGGGACCGGGGAGCTGTTTTTT. Translation gives CASSSYRGTGELFF.

This rearrangement joins TRBV24-1 to TRBJ2-5; D is possibly TRBD1 (5 bases). Germline V lookup: CDR1 KGHDR, CDR2 SFDVKD. V dropped 6 bases and J dropped 2 bases, with 18 bases sitting between them. CDR3 size: 16 residues. DNA of the CDR3: TGTGCCACCAGTAGGGGCAGGTTCTTTGAGCAAGAGACCCAGTACTTC. This gives the protein CATSRGRFFEQETQYF.

This chain links TRBV28 with TRBJ2-5; TRBD1 might be the D (6 bases). CDR1 is MDHEN and CDR2 is SYDVKM in the germline V gene. V lost 2 bases to trimming and J lost 2 bases, with 9 bases between them. The CDR3 length is 14 residues. The CDR3 nucleotides are TGTGCCAGCAGTTTAGGACAGCTACAAGAGACCCAGTACTTC. The encoded protein is CASSLGQLQETQYF.